This TCR beta chain was identified in a study of cytomegalovirus exposure and HLA in healthy donors. The CDR3 runs 15 residues. V was clipped by 6 bases and J by 4 bases; unmatched bases: 8. The germline CDR1 and CDR2 sequences are SQVTM and ANQGSEA. The PCR made use of 60 Vbeta and 13 Jbeta primers. This table comes from immunoSEQ multiplex PCR, and its TCRdb copy is limited to in-frame clones, with some not included. The repertoire holds roughly 170,000 clones, with around four fifths as singletons. Sequencing was carried out using PBMCs. The chain links TRBV29-1 to TRBJ2-5; 13 nucleotides match TRBD2. The TCR sequence derives from a man aged 30 to 39 in good health and CMV-seronegative. CDR3 loop: CSVVTSGGVAETQYF. The CDR3 DNA reads TGCAGCGTGGTTACTAGCGGGGGGGTGGCAGAGACCCAGTACTTC. Full variable domain (outside the CDR3, taken from reference TRBV29-1 and TRBJ2-5): SAVISQKPSRDICQRGTSLTIQCQVDSQVTMMFWYRQQPGQSLTLIATANQGSEATYESGFVIDKFPISRPNLTFSTLTVSNMSPEDSSIYLCSVVTSGGVAETQYFGPGTRLLVL.